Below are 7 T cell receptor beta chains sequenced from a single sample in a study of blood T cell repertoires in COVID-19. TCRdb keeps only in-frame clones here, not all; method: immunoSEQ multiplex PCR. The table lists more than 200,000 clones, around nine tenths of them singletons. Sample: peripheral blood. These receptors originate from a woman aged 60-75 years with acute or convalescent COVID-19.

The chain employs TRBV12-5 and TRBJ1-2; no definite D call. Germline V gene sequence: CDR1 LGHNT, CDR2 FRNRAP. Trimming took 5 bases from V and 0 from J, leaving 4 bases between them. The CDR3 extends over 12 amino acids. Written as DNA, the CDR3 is TGTGCTAGTGGTCCAACTAACTATGGCTACACCTTC. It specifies CASGPTNYGYTF. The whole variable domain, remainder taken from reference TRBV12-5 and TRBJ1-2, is DARVTQTPRHKVTEMGQEVTMRCQPILGHNTVFWYRQTMMQGLELLAYFRNRAPLDDSGMPKDRFSAEMPDATLATLKIQPSEPRDSAVYFCASGPTNYGYTFGSGTRLTVV.

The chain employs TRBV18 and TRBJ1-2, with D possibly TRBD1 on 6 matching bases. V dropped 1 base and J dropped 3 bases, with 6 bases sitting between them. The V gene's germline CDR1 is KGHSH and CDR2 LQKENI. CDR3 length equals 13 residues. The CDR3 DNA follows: TGTGCCAGCTCACCACGACAGGACTATGGCTACACCTTC. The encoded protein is CASSPRQDYGYTF.

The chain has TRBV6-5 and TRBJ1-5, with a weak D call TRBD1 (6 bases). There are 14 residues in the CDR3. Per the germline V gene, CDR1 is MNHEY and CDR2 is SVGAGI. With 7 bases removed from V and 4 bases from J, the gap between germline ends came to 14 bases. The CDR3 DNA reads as TGTGCCAGCACCCAACAGGGATGGAATCAGCCCCAGCATTTT. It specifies CASTQQGWNQPQHF.

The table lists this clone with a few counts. The CDR3 spells CASSEGGQNYGYTF. Here the CDR3 DNA reads TGTGCCAGCAGTGAGGGCGGACAGAACTATGGCTACACCTTC. This chain links TRBV27 with TRBJ1-2, with a possible D match to TRBD1 (6 bases). Deletions cut 5 bases from V and 2 bases from J, with 12 bases between. This CDR3 comprises 14 residues. Germline V lookup: CDR1 MNHEY, CDR2 SMNVEV (reference sequence).

CDR3 amino acids: CASSLGVAGNEQFF. The CDR3 DNA follows: TGTGCCAGCAGCTTAGGGGTAGCGGGCAATGAGCAGTTCTTC. This chain joins TRBV11-3 and TRBJ2-1; TRBD2 agrees at 7 bases. The CDR3 runs 14 residues. The V gene's germline CDR1 is SGHNT and CDR2 YENEEA. V lost 1 base, J lost 6 bases, and 3 bases stayed unmatched.

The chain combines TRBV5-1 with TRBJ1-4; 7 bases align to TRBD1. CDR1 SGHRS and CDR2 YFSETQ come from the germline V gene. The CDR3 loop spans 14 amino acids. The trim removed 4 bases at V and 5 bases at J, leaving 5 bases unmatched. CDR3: CASSQGVGNEKLFF. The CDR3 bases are TGCGCCAGCAGCCAGGGGGTCGGGAATGAAAAACTGTTTTTT.

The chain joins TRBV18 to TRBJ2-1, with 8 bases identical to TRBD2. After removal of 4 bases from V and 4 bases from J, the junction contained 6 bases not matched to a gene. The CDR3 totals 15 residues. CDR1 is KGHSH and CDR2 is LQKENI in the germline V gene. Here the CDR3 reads CASSLEREPYNEQFF. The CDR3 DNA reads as TGTGCCAGCTCACTCGAGCGGGAGCCTTACAATGAGCAGTTCTTC.